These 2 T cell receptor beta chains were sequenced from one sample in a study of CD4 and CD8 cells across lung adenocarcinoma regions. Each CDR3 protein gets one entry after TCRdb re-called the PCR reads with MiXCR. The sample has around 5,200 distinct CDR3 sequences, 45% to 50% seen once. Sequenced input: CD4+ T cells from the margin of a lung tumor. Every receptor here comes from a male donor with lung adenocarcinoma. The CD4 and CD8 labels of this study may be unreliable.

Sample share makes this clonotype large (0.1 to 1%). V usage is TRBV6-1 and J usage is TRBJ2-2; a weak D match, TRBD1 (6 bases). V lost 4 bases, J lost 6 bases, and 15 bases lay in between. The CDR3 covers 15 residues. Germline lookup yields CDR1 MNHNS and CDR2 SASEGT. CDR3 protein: CASSVRTRGSGELFF. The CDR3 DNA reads TGTGCCAGCAGTGTTCGGACAAGGGGGTCCGGGGAGCTGTTTTTT.

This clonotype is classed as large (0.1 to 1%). The CDR3 reads CASSEVPGLGRETQYF. In nucleotides, the CDR3 is TGTGCCAGCAGTGAGGTTCCCGGACTAGGGAGGGAGACCCAGTACTTC. The rearrangement uses TRBV6-1 and TRBJ2-5; TRBD2 matches at 7 bases. This CDR3 spans 16 amino acids. Germline values: CDR1 MNHNS, CDR2 SASEGT. The trim removed 3 bases at V and 5 bases at J, leaving 12 bases unmatched.